Sequencing of this T cell receptor beta chain was carried out in a study of CD8+CD57+ T cells in acquired aplastic anemia (dated by TCRdb to about 2018). About the full investigation: On average, sorted CD4+ and CD8+ cells yielded about 3 ug of extracted DNA, with a range of roughly 0.17 to 30 ug. An average of around 9.8 million reads for CD4+ cells and approximately 11 million reads for CD8+ cells was obtained from healthy donor samples. The research as a whole found: Patients and healthy controls showed no significant difference in CD8+ Simpson's diversity (P=0.060). Although 25 to 30 CD8+ CDR3 sequences were shared by patients and controls, these sequences appeared highly expressed in patients and within the immunodominant clones of patients.

TCR beta VDJ combination and CDR3 sequence profiling used genomic DNA as the template. An Illumina HiSeq 2000 was the platform used for TCR repertoire sequencing. The original methods were these. TRBV/TRBJ rearrangement plots, CDR3 size and DJ length profiles, and Simpson's diversity index were used to evaluate the repertoires. The most abundant DNA sequence in the deep sequencing data was taken as the immunodominant clone. CDR3 amino acid sequences were checked for sharing between subjects and were compared against published repertoires and the VDJdb database. TCRdb reprocessed the public reads (quality trimming at Q25 with fastp, clone calling with MiXCR) and kept in-frame beta chains. One record per CDR3 amino acid sequence lists the most common genes and DNA. These V and J calls derive from TCRdb rather than the authors' analysis. Present in this sample are about 220,000 distinct CDR3 sequences, 30% to 40% of which were seen just once. The leading ten clones occupy 1.1% of the sample.

CDR1 and CDR2, per the germline V gene (reference sequence), are LNHNV and YYDKDF. From the cysteine up to the phenylalanine, the CDR3 has a length of 14 residues. The only DNA kept is the CDR3, 42 bases in frame from the first base. The junction carries 16 bases between V and J, which are trimmed by 3 bases and 8 bases respectively. The study deep-sequenced TCR repertoires of sorted CD4+ and CD8+ blood T cells from severe aplastic anemia patients and healthy subjects. Ficoll-Paque density gradient centrifugation was used to isolate peripheral blood mononuclear cells. Before DNA extraction, CD4+ and CD8+ T cells were sorted by FACS or by magnetic beads. In the case of this clonotype: Its antigen target is currently unknown. The input lacks base qualities; no much larger clone sits a single base away.

The sequence is built from TRBV15 and TRBJ1-1; a tentative D call is TRBD1 (5 bases match). Sequencing used sorted CD4+, CD8+, or CD8+CD57+ T cells (not recorded which) from PBMCs. This TCR was sampled from a human donor in good health, serving as a control. The CDR3 loop reads CATSSKGTTDEAFF. The DNA reads as follows: TGTGCCACCAGCAGCAAAGGGACCACTGACGAAGCTTTCTTT.